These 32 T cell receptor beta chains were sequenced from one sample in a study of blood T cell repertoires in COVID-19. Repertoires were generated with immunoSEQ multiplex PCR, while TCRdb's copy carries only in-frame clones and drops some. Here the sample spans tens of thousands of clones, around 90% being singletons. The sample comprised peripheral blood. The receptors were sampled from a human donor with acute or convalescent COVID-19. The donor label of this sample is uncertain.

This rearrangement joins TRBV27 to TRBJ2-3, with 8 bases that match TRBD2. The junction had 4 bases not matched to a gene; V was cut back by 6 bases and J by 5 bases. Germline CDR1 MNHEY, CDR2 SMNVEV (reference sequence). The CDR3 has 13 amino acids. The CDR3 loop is CASRGLGRDTQYF. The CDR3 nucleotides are TGTGCCAGCAGGGGACTAGGACGAGATACGCAGTATTTT.

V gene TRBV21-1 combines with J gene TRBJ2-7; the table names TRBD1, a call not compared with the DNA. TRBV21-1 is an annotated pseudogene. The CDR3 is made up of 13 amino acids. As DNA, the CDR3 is TGTGCCGGGCTGGACAGGAAACCTTACGAGCAGTACGTC. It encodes CAGLDRKPYEQYV.

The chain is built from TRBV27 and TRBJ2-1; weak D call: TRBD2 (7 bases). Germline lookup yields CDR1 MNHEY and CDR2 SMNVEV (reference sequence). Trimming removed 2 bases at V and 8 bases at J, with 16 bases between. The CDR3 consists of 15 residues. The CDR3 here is CASSLGRGPYDEQFF. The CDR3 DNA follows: TGTGCCAGCAGTTTAGGGCGGGGGCCATACGATGAGCAGTTCTTC.

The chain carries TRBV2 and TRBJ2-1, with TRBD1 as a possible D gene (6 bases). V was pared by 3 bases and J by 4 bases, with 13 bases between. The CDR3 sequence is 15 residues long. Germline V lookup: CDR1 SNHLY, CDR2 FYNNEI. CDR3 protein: CASSDEQDSYNEQFF. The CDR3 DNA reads TGTGCCAGCAGTGATGAACAGGACAGTTACAATGAGCAGTTCTTC.

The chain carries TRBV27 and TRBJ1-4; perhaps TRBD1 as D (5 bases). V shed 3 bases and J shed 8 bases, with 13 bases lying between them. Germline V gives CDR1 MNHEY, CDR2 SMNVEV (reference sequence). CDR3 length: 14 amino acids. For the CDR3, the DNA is TGTGCCAGCAGTTTGGGGCAGGCCGAAGAAAAACTGTTTTTT. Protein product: CASSLGQAEEKLFF.

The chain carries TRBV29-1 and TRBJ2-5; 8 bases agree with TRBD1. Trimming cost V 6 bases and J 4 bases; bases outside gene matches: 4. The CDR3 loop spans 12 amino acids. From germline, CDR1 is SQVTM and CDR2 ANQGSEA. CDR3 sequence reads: CSVTGVRETQYF. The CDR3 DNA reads TGCAGCGTGACAGGGGTACGAGAGACCCAGTACTTC.

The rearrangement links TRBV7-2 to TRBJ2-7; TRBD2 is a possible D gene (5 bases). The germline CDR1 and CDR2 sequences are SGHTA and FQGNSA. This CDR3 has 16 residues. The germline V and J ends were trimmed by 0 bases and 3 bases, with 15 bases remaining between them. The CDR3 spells CASSLAHGVPVYEQYF. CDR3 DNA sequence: TGTGCCAGCAGCTTAGCGCACGGGGTCCCAGTCTACGAGCAGTACTTC.

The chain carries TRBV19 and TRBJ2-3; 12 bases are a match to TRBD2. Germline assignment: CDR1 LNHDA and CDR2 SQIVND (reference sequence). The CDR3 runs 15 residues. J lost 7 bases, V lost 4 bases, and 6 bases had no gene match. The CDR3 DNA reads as TGTGCCAGTAGTACTAGCGGGGGGGCCTCCTATACGCAGTATTTT. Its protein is CASSTSGGASYTQYF. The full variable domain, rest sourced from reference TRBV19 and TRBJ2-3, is DGGITQSPKYLFRKEGQNVTLSCEQNLNHDAMYWYRQDPGQGLRLIYYSQIVNDFQKGDIAEGYSVSREKKESFPLTVTSAQKNPTAFYLCASSTSGGASYTQYFGPGTRLTVL.

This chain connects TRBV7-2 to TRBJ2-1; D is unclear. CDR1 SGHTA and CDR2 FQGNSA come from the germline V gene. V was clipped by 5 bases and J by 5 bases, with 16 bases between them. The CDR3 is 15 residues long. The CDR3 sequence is CASSVFRVRNNEQFF. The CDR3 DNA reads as TGTGCCAGCAGCGTATTTCGGGTTAGGAACAATGAGCAGTTCTTC.

CDR3 protein: CASSSTRTGETQYF. The DNA of the CDR3 is TGTGCCAGCAGTAGCACTCGGACAGGGGAGACCCAGTACTTC. The V and J genes are TRBV2 and TRBJ2-5; TRBD1 agrees at 8 bases. Germline CDR1 and CDR2: SNHLY and FYNNEI. The CDR3 runs 14 residues. V trimming: 5 bases; J trimming: 5 bases; junction bases outside the gene matches: 7.

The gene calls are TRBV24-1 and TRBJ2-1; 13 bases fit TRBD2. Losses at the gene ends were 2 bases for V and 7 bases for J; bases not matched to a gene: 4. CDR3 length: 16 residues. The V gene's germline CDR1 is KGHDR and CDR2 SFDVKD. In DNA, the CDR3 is TGTGCCACCAGTGATTCGACTAGCGGGAGGATTAATGAGCAGTTCTTC. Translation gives CATSDSTSGRINEQFF.

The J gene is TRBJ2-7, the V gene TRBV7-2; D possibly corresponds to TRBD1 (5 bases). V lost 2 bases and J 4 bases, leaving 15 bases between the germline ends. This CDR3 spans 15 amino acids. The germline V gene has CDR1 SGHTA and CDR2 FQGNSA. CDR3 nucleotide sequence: TGTGCCAGCAGCTTATCTCAGTGGCAGGGATACGAGCAGTACGTC. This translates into CASSLSQWQGYEQYV.

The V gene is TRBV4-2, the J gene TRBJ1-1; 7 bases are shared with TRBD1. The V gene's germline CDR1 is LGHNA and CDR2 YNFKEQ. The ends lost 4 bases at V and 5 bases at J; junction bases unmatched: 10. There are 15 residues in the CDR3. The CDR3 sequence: CASSRNPGGETEAFF. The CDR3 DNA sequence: TGTGCCAGCAGCCGCAATCCAGGGGGAGAGACTGAAGCTTTCTTT.

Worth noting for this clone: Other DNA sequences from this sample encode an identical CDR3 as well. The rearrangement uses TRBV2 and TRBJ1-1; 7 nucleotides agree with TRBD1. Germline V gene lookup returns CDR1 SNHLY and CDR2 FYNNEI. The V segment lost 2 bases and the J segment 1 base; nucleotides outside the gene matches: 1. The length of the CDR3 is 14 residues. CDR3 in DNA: TGTGCCAGCAGTGAAAACAGGGGGAACACTGAAGCTTTCTTT. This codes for CASSENRGNTEAFF. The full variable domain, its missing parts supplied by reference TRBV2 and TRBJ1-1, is EPEVTQTPSHQVTQMGQEVILRCVPISNHLYFYWYRQILGQKVEFLVSFYNNEISEKSEIFDDQFSVERPDGSNFTLKIRSTKLEDSAMYFCASSENRGNTEAFFGQGTRLTVV.

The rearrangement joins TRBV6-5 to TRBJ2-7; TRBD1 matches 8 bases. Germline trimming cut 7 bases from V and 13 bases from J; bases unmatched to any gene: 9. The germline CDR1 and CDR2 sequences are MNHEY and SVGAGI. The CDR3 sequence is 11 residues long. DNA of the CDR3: TGTGCCAGCACGGACAGGGCCGAGGTTTACTTC. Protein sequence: CASTDRAEVYF.

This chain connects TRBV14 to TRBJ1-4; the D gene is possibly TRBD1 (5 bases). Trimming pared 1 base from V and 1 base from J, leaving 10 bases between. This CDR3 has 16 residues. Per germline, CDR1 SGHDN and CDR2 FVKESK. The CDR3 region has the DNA TGTGCCAGCAGCCAAGTAAGGGGTGGAACTAATGAAAAACTGTTTTTT. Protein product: CASSQVRGGTNEKLFF.

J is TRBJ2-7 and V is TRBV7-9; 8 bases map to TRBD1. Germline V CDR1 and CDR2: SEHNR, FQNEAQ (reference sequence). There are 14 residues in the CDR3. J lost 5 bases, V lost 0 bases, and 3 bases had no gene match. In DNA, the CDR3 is TGTGCCAGCAGCTTAGCGGAGGACAGGGACGAGCAGTACTTC. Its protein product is CASSLAEDRDEQYF.

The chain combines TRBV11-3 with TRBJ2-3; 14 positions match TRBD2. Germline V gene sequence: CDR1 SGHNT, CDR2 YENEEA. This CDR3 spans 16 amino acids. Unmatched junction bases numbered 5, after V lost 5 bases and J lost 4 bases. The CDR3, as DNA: TGTGCCAGCAGCCATGGGACTAGCGGGAGATCAGATACGCAGTATTTT. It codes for CASSHGTSGRSDTQYF.

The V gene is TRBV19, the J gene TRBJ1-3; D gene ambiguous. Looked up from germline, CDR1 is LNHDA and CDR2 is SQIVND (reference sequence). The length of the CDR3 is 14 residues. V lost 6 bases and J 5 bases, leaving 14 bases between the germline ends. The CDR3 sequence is CASRPEGRRNTIYF. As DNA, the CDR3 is TGTGCCAGTAGACCGGAGGGTAGGCGAAACACCATATATTTT.

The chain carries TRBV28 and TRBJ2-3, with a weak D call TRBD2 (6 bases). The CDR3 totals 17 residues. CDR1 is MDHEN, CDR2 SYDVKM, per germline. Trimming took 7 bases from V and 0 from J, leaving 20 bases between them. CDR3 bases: TGTGCCAGCATCCCCCCACTAGCAAACCCTAGCACAGATACGCAGTATTTT. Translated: CASIPPLANPSTDTQYF.

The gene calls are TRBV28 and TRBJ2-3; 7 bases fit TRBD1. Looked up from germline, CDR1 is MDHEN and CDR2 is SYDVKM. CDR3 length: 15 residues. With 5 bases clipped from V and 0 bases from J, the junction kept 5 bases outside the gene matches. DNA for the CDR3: TGTGCCAGCAGTAACAGGGGCTATAGCACAGATACGCAGTATTTT. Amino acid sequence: CASSNRGYSTDTQYF.

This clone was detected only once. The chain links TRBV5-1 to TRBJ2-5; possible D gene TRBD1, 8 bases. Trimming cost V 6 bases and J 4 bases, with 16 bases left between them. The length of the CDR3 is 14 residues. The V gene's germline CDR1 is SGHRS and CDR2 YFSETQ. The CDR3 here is CASTPQGGGETQYF. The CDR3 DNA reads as TGCGCCAGCACCCCACAGGGGGGGGGAGAGACCCAGTACTTC. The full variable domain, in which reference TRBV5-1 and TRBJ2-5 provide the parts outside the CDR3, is KAGVTQTPRYLIKTRGQQVTLSCSPISGHRSVSWYQQTPGQGLQFLFEYFSETQRNKGNFPGRFSGRQFSNSRSEMNVSTLELGDSALYLCASTPQGGGETQYFGPGTRLLVL.

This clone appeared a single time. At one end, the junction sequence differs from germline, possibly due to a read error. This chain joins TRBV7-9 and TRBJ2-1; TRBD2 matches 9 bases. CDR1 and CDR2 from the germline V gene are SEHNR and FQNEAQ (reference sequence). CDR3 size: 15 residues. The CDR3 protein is CASSARLADYTEQFF. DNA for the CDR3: TGTGCCAGCAGCGCTCGACTAGCGGACTACACTGAGCAGTTCTTC.

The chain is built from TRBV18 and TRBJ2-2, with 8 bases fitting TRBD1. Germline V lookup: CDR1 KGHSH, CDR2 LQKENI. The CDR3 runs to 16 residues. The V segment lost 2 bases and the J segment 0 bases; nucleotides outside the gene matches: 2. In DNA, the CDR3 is TGTGCCAGCTCACCAGGGACAGGTGCGAACACCGGGGAGCTGTTTTTT. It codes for CASSPGTGANTGELFF.

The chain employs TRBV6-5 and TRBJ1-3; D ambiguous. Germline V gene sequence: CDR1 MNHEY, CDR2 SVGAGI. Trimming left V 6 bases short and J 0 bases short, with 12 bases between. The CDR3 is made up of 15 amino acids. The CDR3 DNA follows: TGTGCCAGCAGCCCAACCCGGAGCTCTGGAAACACCATATATTTT. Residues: CASSPTRSSGNTIYF.

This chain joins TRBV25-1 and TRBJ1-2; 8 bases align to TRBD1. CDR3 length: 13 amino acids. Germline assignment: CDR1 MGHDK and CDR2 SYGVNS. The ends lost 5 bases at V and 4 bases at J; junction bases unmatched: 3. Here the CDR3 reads CASSPRGLYGYTF. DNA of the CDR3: TGTGCCAGCAGTCCCAGGGGGCTCTATGGCTACACCTTC.

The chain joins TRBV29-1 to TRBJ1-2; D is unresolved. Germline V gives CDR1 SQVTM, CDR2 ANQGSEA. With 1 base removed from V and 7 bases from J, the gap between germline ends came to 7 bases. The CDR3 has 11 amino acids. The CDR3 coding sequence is TGCAGCGTTGAAGGCGAGGGTGGCTACACCTTC. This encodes CSVEGEGGYTF.

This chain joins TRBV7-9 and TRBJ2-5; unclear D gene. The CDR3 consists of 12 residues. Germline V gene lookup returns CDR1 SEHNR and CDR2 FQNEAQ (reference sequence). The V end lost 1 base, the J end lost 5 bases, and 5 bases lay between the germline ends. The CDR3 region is CASSLDYETQYF. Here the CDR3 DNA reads TGTGCCAGCAGCTTAGACTATGAGACCCAGTACTTC. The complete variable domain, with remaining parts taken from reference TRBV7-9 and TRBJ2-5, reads DTGVSQNPRHKITKRGQNVTFRCDPISEHNRLYWYRQTLGQGPEFLTYFQNEAQLEKSRLLSDRFSAERPKGSFSTLEIQRTEQGDSAMYLCASSLDYETQYFGPGTRLLVL.

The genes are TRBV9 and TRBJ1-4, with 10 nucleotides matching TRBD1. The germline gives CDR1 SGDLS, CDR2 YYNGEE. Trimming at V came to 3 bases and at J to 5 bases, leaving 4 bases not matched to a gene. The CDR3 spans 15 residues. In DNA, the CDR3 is TGTGCCAGCAGCGCCGACAGGGGGCGAAATGAAAAACTGTTTTTT. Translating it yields CASSADRGRNEKLFF. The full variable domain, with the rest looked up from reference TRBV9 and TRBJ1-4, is DSGVTQTPKHLITATGQRVTLRCSPRSGDLSVYWYQQSLDQGLQFLIQYYNGEERAKGNILERFSAQQFPDLHSELNLSSLELGDSALYFCASSADRGRNEKLFFGSGTQLSVL.

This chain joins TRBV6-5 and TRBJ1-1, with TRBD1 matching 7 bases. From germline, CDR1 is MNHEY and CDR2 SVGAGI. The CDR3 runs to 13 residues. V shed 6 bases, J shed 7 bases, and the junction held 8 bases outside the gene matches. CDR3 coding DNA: TGTGCCAGCAGGACTGACAGGGACCTTGAAGCTTTCTTT. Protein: CASRTDRDLEAFF.

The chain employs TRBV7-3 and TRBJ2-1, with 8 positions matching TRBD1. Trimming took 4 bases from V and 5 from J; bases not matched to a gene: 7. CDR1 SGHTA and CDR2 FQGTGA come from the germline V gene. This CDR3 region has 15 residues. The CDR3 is CASSSRTGPDNEQFF. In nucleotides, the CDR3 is TGTGCCAGCAGCTCTCGGACAGGGCCGGACAATGAGCAGTTCTTC.

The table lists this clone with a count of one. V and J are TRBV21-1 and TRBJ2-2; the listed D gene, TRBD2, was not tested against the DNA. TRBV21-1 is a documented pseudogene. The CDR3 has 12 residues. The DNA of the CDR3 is TGTGCCAGCAGCAAAAGCCCCGGGGAGCTGTTTTTT. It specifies CASSKSPGELFF.